The 25 T cell receptor beta chains below come from one sample, sequenced in a study of shared clonotypes between healthy human individuals. Assay used: immunoSEQ multiplex PCR; TCRdb lists only in-frame clones, some missing. The sample lists some 500,000 clones; approximately 79% were seen once. Sequencing input: PBMCs. All receptors derive from a woman aged 40 to 55 in good health. Some clones in this sample may be carry-over from other donors' samples.

The V and J genes are TRBV5-1 and TRBJ2-3, with D uncertain. CDR1 is SGHRS, CDR2 YFSETQ, per germline. The CDR3 runs 12 residues. V gave up 4 bases and J gave up 2 bases, with 5 bases separating them. The CDR3 sequence is CASSSTTDTQYF. The CDR3 DNA sequence: TGCGCCAGCAGCAGCACCACAGATACGCAGTATTTT.

V usage is TRBV5-1 and J usage is TRBJ1-2, with D tentatively TRBD1 (6 bases). V gave up 2 bases and J gave up 2 bases, with 10 bases separating them. The CDR3 has 14 residues. Germline V gene data show CDR1 as SGHRS and CDR2 as YFSETQ. CDR3 protein: CASSLQGGNYGYTF. For the CDR3, the DNA is TGCGCCAGCAGCTTACAGGGTGGCAACTATGGCTACACCTTC.

The chain has TRBV7-3 and TRBJ2-3; possible D gene TRBD2, 6 bases. Per the germline V gene, CDR1 is SGHTA and CDR2 is FQGTGA. The CDR3 is 15 amino acids. Trimming took 5 bases from V and 6 from J, leaving 18 bases between them. CDR3 nucleotide sequence: TGTGCCAGCAGCCGTACGACGGGACTCCGGGATACGCAGTATTTT. This codes for CASSRTTGLRDTQYF.

A single count supports this clone. The chain recombines TRBV28 with TRBJ2-1; 8 bases map to TRBD2. The CDR3 length is 13 residues. V gave up 5 bases and J gave up 6 bases; unmatched junction bases: 3. Germline lookup yields CDR1 MDHEN and CDR2 SYDVKM. The CDR3 DNA follows: TGTGCCAGCAGTCCGACTAGCGCCAATGAGCAGTTCTTC. The encoded protein is CASSPTSANEQFF.

A few counts support this clone. V is TRBV5-1 and J is TRBJ1-4; a weak D match, TRBD1 (5 bases). Germline V gene sequence: CDR1 SGHRS, CDR2 YFSETQ. The CDR3 is made up of 14 amino acids. The germline V and J ends were trimmed by 2 bases and 5 bases, with 10 bases remaining between them. The CDR3 DNA follows: TGCGCCAGCAGCTTACAGGATCAGAATGAAAAACTGTTTTTT. This sequence encodes CASSLQDQNEKLFF.

This chain connects TRBV6-1 to TRBJ2-2; 7 nucleotides align to TRBD1. V was pared by 6 bases and J by 0 bases, with 1 base of the junction left unmatched. CDR3 size: 14 residues. Looked up from germline, CDR1 is MNHNS and CDR2 is SASEGT. In DNA, the CDR3 is TGTGCCAGCAGGACAGGGACGAACACCGGGGAGCTGTTTTTT. Protein product: CASRTGTNTGELFF.

This chain uses TRBV28 with TRBJ2-7, with a tentative D call TRBD1 (5 bases). This CDR3 region has 14 residues. Per germline, CDR1 MDHEN and CDR2 SYDVKM. V gave up 9 bases and J gave up 9 bases, with 24 bases separating them. In nucleotides, the CDR3 is TGTGCCAGTAGAGAGCTGGGCAGGGTGGCAGGGCAGTACTTC. Protein product: CASRELGRVAGQYF.

As concerns this clone: Germline is not matched at one junction end, which may reflect a read error. V and J are TRBV7-2 and TRBJ2-6, with 13 nucleotides matching TRBD2. The CDR3 runs to 18 residues. The germline gives CDR1 SGHTA, CDR2 FQGNSA. CDR3: CASNLKGTSGTGANVLTF. The CDR3 DNA sequence: TGTGCCAGCAACTTAAAGGGGACTAGCGGGACCGGGGCCAACGTCCTGACTTTC.

This clone was seen once. This sequence joins TRBV5-4 and TRBJ2-7; the D gene is possibly TRBD1 (6 bases). V gave up 3 bases and J gave up 5 bases, with 15 bases separating them. The CDR3 runs 14 residues. Germline values: CDR1 SGHNT, CDR2 YYREEE (reference sequence). In DNA, the CDR3 is TGTGCCAGCAGCTGGGGGCAGGCAGAAAACGAGCAGTACTTC. This encodes CASSWGQAENEQYF.

This chain joins TRBV6-1 and TRBJ1-2, with D tentatively TRBD1 (5 bases). Trimming left V 1 base short and J 4 bases short, with 16 bases between. There are 16 residues in the CDR3. Germline CDR1 is MNHNS and CDR2 is SASEGT. The CDR3 DNA sequence: TGTGCCAGCAGTGAAGGCTCCCCGGGACGCATCTATGGCTACACCTTC. Protein product: CASSEGSPGRIYGYTF.

This clone was counted a single time. This chain joins TRBV30 and TRBJ1-4, with D unresolved. Germline V CDR1 and CDR2: GTSNPN, SVGIG (reference sequence). The CDR3 extends over 14 amino acids. V lost 1 base and J 0 bases, leaving 6 bases between the germline ends. CDR3 DNA sequence: TGTGCCTGGAGTGGGCACACAACTAATGAAAAACTGTTTTTT. This codes for CAWSGHTTNEKLFF. The full variable domain, in which reference TRBV30 and TRBJ1-4 provide the parts outside the CDR3, is SQTIHQWPATLVQPVGSPLSLECTVEGTSNPNLYWYRQAAGRGLQLLFYSVGIGQISSEVPQNLSASRPQDRQFILSSKKLLLSDSGFYLCAWSGHTTNEKLFFGSGTQLSVL.

V usage is TRBV29-1 and J usage is TRBJ1-4; D unclear. Germline V gives CDR1 SQVTM, CDR2 ANQGSEA. V lost 5 bases to trimming and J lost 8 bases, with 6 bases between them. The length of the CDR3 is 10 residues. The CDR3 DNA follows: TGCAGCGTTATTGAGGAAAAACTGTTTTTT. This encodes CSVIEEKLFF.

This clone was counted a single time. V and J are TRBV30 and TRBJ1-1, with D possibly TRBD1 on 5 matching bases. The CDR3 extends over 12 amino acids. Per germline, CDR1 GTSNPN and CDR2 SVGIG (reference sequence). V lost 4 bases to trimming and J lost 5 bases, with 11 bases between them. CDR3 loop: CAWNRGRTEAFF. The CDR3 bases are TGTGCCTGGAATCGGGGGAGGACTGAAGCTTTCTTT.

The chain couples TRBV28 to TRBJ1-1, with D perhaps TRBD1 (6 bases). The length of the CDR3 is 13 residues. CDR1 and CDR2 (germline): MDHEN, SYDVKM. V lost 3 bases to trimming and J lost 5 bases, with 10 bases between them. The CDR3 loop reads CASSFRGLTEAFF. For the CDR3, the DNA is TGTGCCAGCAGTTTCCGGGGGCTTACTGAAGCTTTCTTT.

Comments on this clone: A read error is likely here: a far larger clone is one base away. The chain links TRBV30 to TRBJ2-5, with D perhaps matching TRBD1 (6 bases). Germline CDR1 is GTSNPN and CDR2 is SVGIG (reference sequence). Trimming took off 8 bases at V and 11 bases at J, with 21 bases between the two ends. CDR3 size: 12 residues. The CDR3 sequence is CAGTGNSYDQYF. In DNA form, the CDR3 reads TGTGCCGGAACAGGGAATTCCTACGATCAGTACTTC.

This chain connects TRBV15 to TRBJ2-1; either TRBD1 or TRBD2 may fit D (5 bases each). The germline V gene has CDR1 LNHNV and CDR2 YYDKDF (reference sequence). The CDR3 covers 16 residues. V was shortened by 0 bases and J by 3 bases, with 12 bases between the two germline ends. The CDR3 reads CATSRDVRDVYNEQFF. The DNA for the CDR3 is TGTGCCACCAGCAGAGACGTTAGGGACGTCTACAATGAGCAGTTCTTC. The full variable domain, in which reference TRBV15 and TRBJ2-1 provide the parts outside the CDR3, is DAMVIQNPRYQVTQFGKPVTLSCSQTLNHNVMYWYQQKSSQAPKLLFHYYDKDFNNEADTPDNFQSRRPNTSFCFLDIRSPGLGDTAMYLCATSRDVRDVYNEQFFGPGTRLTVL.

The chain recombines TRBV6-1 with TRBJ1-4, with D maybe TRBD1 (5 bases). The length of the CDR3 is 13 residues. Germline V gene sequence: CDR1 MNHNS, CDR2 SASEGT. With 7 bases removed from V and 5 bases from J, the gap between germline ends came to 11 bases. The CDR3 sequence is CASTGRENEKLFF. CDR3 coding DNA: TGTGCCAGCACAGGGAGGGAAAATGAAAAACTGTTTTTT.

J is TRBJ2-3 and V is TRBV14; D not certain. Germline V CDR1 and CDR2: SGHDN, FVKESK. The length of the CDR3 is 13 residues. The V end was cut by 6 bases, the J end by 2 bases, with 9 bases between. The CDR3 loop is CASSFYFTDTQYF. The DNA of the CDR3 is TGTGCCAGCAGTTTTTACTTCACAGATACGCAGTATTTT.

The V call is TRBV6-5, the J call TRBJ2-7, with 12 bases aligning to TRBD2. Looked up from germline, CDR1 is MNHEY and CDR2 is SVGAGI. This CDR3 region has 15 residues. CDR3: CATARTSGIVDEQYF. The CDR3 coding sequence is TGTGCAACGGCAAGGACTAGCGGGATCGTCGACGAGCAGTACTTC.

V is TRBV7-3 and J is TRBJ2-6; possibly TRBD1 for D (5 bases). Germline V CDR1 and CDR2: SGHTA, FQGTGA. The ends were cut back, 0 bases at V and 0 bases at J, with 12 bases in the middle. The CDR3 contains 18 residues. The CDR3 DNA follows: TGTGCCAGCAGCTTAACAGGGGCTCCTGCCTCTGGGGCCAACGTCCTGACTTTC. It encodes CASSLTGAPASGANVLTF.

The CDR3 DNA sequence: TGTGCCAGTACCGGGACTAGCGGGAGAAGTTGGGCCGGGGAGCTGTTTTTT. Encoded protein: CASTGTSGRSWAGELFF. The chain joins TRBV19 to TRBJ2-2; 14 nucleotides match TRBD2. Trimming removed 7 bases from V and 6 bases from J; junction bases left unmatched: 10. The CDR3 has 17 amino acids. The germline gives CDR1 LNHDA, CDR2 SQIVND (reference sequence).

V usage is TRBV2 and J usage is TRBJ1-2, with 7 positions matching TRBD1. Unmatched junction bases numbered 5, after V lost 3 bases and J lost 4 bases. The germline V gene encodes CDR1 SNHLY and CDR2 FYNNEI. CDR3 size: 14 residues. The CDR3 DNA reads as TGTGCCAGCAGTGATACAGGGGACCCCTATGGCTACACCTTC. It translates to CASSDTGDPYGYTF.

V and J are TRBV5-1 and TRBJ2-1; D perhaps matches TRBD2 (6 bases). Germline CDR1 reads SGHRS; CDR2 reads YFSETQ. V was pared by 3 bases and J by 7 bases, with 11 bases between. The CDR3 is made up of 13 amino acids. The CDR3 DNA reads as TGCGCCAGCAGCTCGGGACTTCTTAATGAGCAGTTCTTC. Amino acids: CASSSGLLNEQFF.

The CDR3 DNA reads as TGTGCCACAAACCGGGACTCACAAGAGACCCAGTACTTC. Residues: CATNRDSQETQYF. This chain uses TRBV10-3 with TRBJ2-5, with TRBD2 as a possible D gene (6 bases). The V gene lost 10 bases and the J gene lost 2 bases, with 14 bases spanning the gap. The CDR3 runs to 13 residues. The germline V gene has CDR1 ENHRY and CDR2 SYGVKD.

The CDR3 DNA follows: TGTGCCACCAGCAGCTTTCAGGGGGCGGCCTACAATGAGCAGTTCTTC. It yields the protein CATSSFQGAAYNEQFF. J is TRBJ2-1 and V is TRBV15; 8 bases line up with TRBD1. Trimming at V came to 3 bases and at J to 2 bases, leaving 6 bases not matched to a gene. This CDR3 spans 16 amino acids. Per the germline V gene, CDR1 is LNHNV and CDR2 is YYDKDF (reference sequence).